Listed here are 21 T cell receptor beta chains from one sample, sequenced in a study of T cell changes during pregnancy in multiple sclerosis. This table comes from immunoSEQ multiplex PCR, and its TCRdb copy is limited to in-frame clones, with some not included. The table has 25,000 to 35,000 clones, approximately 90% seen once; the top ten hold around 8%. Sequenced material: CD8+ T cells from peripheral blood mononuclear cells, taken before pregnancy. These receptor sequences come from a female donor with multiple sclerosis, enrolled in a pregnancy study.

This chain links TRBV11-2 with TRBJ2-1; D is perhaps TRBD1 (5 bases). The V gene's germline CDR1 is SGHAT and CDR2 FQNNGV. The V gene lost 6 bases and the J gene lost 4 bases, with 22 bases spanning the gap. This CDR3 contains 17 residues. CDR3: CASSLSVSRAGYNEQFF. In nucleotides, the CDR3 is TGTGCCAGCAGTCTCAGTGTCTCGCGCGCAGGGTACAATGAGCAGTTCTTC.

This chain links TRBV27 with TRBJ1-3; possibly TRBD1 for D (6 bases). The CDR3 totals 14 residues. CDR1 MNHEY and CDR2 SMNVEV come from the germline V gene (reference sequence). V dropped 6 bases and J dropped 0 bases, with 9 bases sitting between them. CDR3 bases: TGTGCCAGCAGGGACAGTTTCTCTGGAAACACCATATATTTT. Translating gives CASRDSFSGNTIYF.

The rearrangement links TRBV30 to TRBJ1-2, with D perhaps matching TRBD1 (5 bases). CDR1 is GTSNPN, CDR2 SVGIG, per germline (reference sequence). Trimming stripped 0 bases from V and 6 bases from J, with 17 bases between. This CDR3 contains 15 residues. DNA for the CDR3: TGTGCCTGGAGTGTTTTCGGTCGACAGTCGGATGGCTACACCTTC. The encoded protein is CAWSVFGRQSDGYTF.

The gene calls are TRBV2 and TRBJ2-1; tentative D call: TRBD1 (5 bases). From germline, CDR1 is SNHLY and CDR2 FYNNEI. Deletions cut 2 bases from V and 8 bases from J, with 19 bases between. The CDR3 loop spans 16 amino acids. In DNA, the CDR3 is TGTGCCAGCAGTGAATGGGTTAGTCAGGGTCTGGATGAGCAGTTCTTC. Its translation: CASSEWVSQGLDEQFF.

This clone showed up just a few times. The chain carries TRBV6-5 and TRBJ1-1, with 8 nucleotides matching TRBD1. The CDR3 consists of 14 residues. V was pared by 4 bases and J by 0 bases, with 1 base of the junction left unmatched. In germline, CDR1 is MNHEY, CDR2 SVGAGI. The CDR3 coding sequence is TGTGCCAGCAGTTTGACAGGGGTGAACACTGAAGCTTTCTTT. Translation: CASSLTGVNTEAFF.

The chain couples TRBV10-3 to TRBJ2-5, with D unclear. Germline V lookup: CDR1 ENHRY, CDR2 SYGVKD. The CDR3 loop spans 15 amino acids. V was cut by 3 bases and J by 4 bases, with 15 bases left in between. The CDR3 nucleotides read TGTGCCATCAGTGAACCGGTCGAAGCCCGAGAGACCCAGTACTTC. It encodes CAISEPVEARETQYF.

This chain links TRBV14 with TRBJ2-1; D remains unclear. The CDR3 has 15 residues. Trimming left V 5 bases short and J 0 bases short, with 11 bases between. Germline CDR1 and CDR2: SGHDN and FVKESK. CDR3 amino acids: CASSKTESSYNEQFF. CDR3 bases: TGTGCCAGCAGCAAGACTGAGAGCTCCTACAATGAGCAGTTCTTC.

In DNA, the CDR3 is TGTGCCAGCAGCCCTCCGAGACTAGCGTCTAGCACAGATACGCAGTATTTT. Its protein product is CASSPPRLASSTDTQYF. The genes are TRBV27 and TRBJ2-3; 8 bases are a match to TRBD2. Per the germline V gene, CDR1 is MNHEY and CDR2 is SMNVEV (reference sequence). The trim removed 6 bases at V and 0 bases at J, leaving 11 bases unmatched. The CDR3 has 17 residues.

The chain joins TRBV7-9 to TRBJ1-1; the match to TRBD1 covers 7 bases. Germline V gene data show CDR1 as SEHNR and CDR2 as FQNEAQ (reference sequence). The CDR3 is 17 amino acids. V gave up 5 bases and J gave up 4 bases; unmatched junction bases: 16. DNA of the CDR3: TGTGCCAGCAGCCAGACCACAGGGGAGGTCGGAAGCACTGAAGCTTTCTTT. Translated, it gives CASSQTTGEVGSTEAFF.

The gene calls are TRBV28 and TRBJ2-7, with a possible D match to TRBD2 (6 bases). The CDR3 is 15 residues long. The V gene lost 7 bases and the J gene lost 2 bases, with 18 bases spanning the gap. In germline, CDR1 is MDHEN, CDR2 SYDVKM. The CDR3 DNA reads as TGTGCCAGCACGGTCTTTACGGGAGCAACCTACGAGCAGTACTTC. The encoded protein is CASTVFTGATYEQYF.

This chain joins TRBV27 and TRBJ2-4, with TRBD1 matching 8 bases. This CDR3 contains 14 residues. Germline V lookup: CDR1 MNHEY, CDR2 SMNVEV (reference sequence). Trimming cost V 5 bases and J 9 bases; bases outside gene matches: 9. The CDR3 coding sequence is TGTGCCAGCAGTCCATCAGGGGGCTCGGCCATTCAGTACTTC. Translation gives CASSPSGGSAIQYF.

The V call is TRBV27, the J call TRBJ2-7; TRBD2 matches at 8 bases. Germline CDR1 and CDR2: MNHEY and SMNVEV (reference sequence). This CDR3 contains 15 residues. The trim removed 4 bases at V and 4 bases at J, leaving 9 bases unmatched. The CDR3: CASSSYSGNLYEQYF. Here the CDR3 DNA reads TGTGCCAGCAGTTCATATAGCGGGAACCTGTACGAGCAGTACTTC.

Only one count was recorded for this clone. The chain recombines TRBV11-2 with TRBJ1-6, with D tentatively TRBD1 (6 bases). The germline V gene has CDR1 SGHAT and CDR2 FQNNGV. CDR3 size: 19 residues. The germline V and J ends were trimmed by 4 bases and 5 bases, with 24 bases remaining between them. CDR3 sequence: CASSSESLVWGPNNSPLHF. The CDR3 DNA reads TGTGCCAGCAGCTCCGAATCTTTAGTTTGGGGGCCGAATAATTCACCCCTCCACTTT. Full variable domain (missing parts from reference TRBV11-2 and TRBJ1-6): EAGVAQSPRYKIIEKRQSVAFWCNPISGHATLYWYQQILGQGPKLLIQFQNNGVVDDSQLPKDRFSAERLKGVDSTLKIQPAKLEDSAVYLCASSSESLVWGPNNSPLHFGNGTRLTVT.

This clone was observed a single time. This chain links TRBV11-2 with TRBJ2-3, with 7 bases aligning to TRBD1. Looked up from germline, CDR1 is SGHAT and CDR2 is FQNNGV. CDR3 length: 16 amino acids. V gave up 1 base and J gave up 2 bases; unmatched junction bases: 6. CDR3 sequence reads: CASSLVLGQLTDTQYF. The CDR3 DNA follows: TGTGCCAGCAGCTTAGTTTTGGGACAGCTCACAGATACGCAGTATTTT.

The gene calls are TRBV5-4 and TRBJ2-7; TRBD2 matches 9 bases. With V trimmed by 4 bases and J by 0 bases, 11 bases remained unmatched. Germline V gives CDR1 SGHNT, CDR2 YYREEE (reference sequence). This CDR3 is 17 amino acids long. CDR3 region: CASSLGASGGFSYEQYF. The CDR3, as DNA: TGTGCCAGCAGCCTGGGAGCCAGCGGGGGGTTCTCCTACGAGCAGTACTTC.

This sequence joins TRBV14 and TRBJ2-1; 8 bases map to TRBD1. The V segment lost 0 bases and the J segment 5 bases; nucleotides outside the gene matches: 9. This CDR3 has 17 amino acids. Per the germline V gene, CDR1 is SGHDN and CDR2 is FVKESK. The DNA for the CDR3 is TGTGCCAGCAGCCAAGAGGGCGACAGGGGCAGTAACAATGAGCAGTTCTTC. It yields the protein CASSQEGDRGSNNEQFF.

J is TRBJ2-7 and V is TRBV15; the D gene is possibly TRBD2 (5 bases). The germline CDR1 and CDR2 sequences are LNHNV and YYDKDF (reference sequence). The CDR3 runs to 14 residues. V lost 3 bases to trimming and J lost 7 bases, with 16 bases between them. The CDR3 here is CATSREVGVVEQYF. CDR3 bases: TGTGCCACCAGCAGGGAGGTGGGTGTGGTGGAGCAGTACTTC. The full variable domain, with the rest looked up from reference TRBV15 and TRBJ2-7, is DAMVIQNPRYQVTQFGKPVTLSCSQTLNHNVMYWYQQKSSQAPKLLFHYYDKDFNNEADTPDNFQSRRPNTSFCFLDIRSPGLGDTAMYLCATSREVGVVEQYFGPGTRLTVT.

This rearrangement joins TRBV6-4 to TRBJ1-5; D remains ambiguous. Germline-derived CDR1 and CDR2 are MRHNA and SNTAGT. The CDR3 loop spans 11 amino acids. V was trimmed by 7 bases and J by 6 bases, leaving 7 bases between them. In nucleotides, the CDR3 is TGTGCCAGCACCCCCGGTCAGCCCCAGCATTTT. Translating gives CASTPGQPQHF.

The genes are TRBV9 and TRBJ2-3, with 11 nucleotides matching TRBD1. Germline V CDR1 and CDR2: SGDLS, YYNGEE. The junction had 6 bases not matched to a gene; V was cut back by 4 bases and J by 5 bases. The CDR3 has 15 amino acids. CDR3 amino acids: CASSLWTGGEDTQYF. The CDR3 coding sequence is TGTGCCAGCAGCTTATGGACAGGGGGCGAAGATACGCAGTATTTT.

This clone came up once. This chain connects TRBV4-1 to TRBJ2-1; maybe TRBD2 (5 bases). V was clipped by 4 bases and J by 4 bases, with 11 bases between them. Germline CDR1 is MGHRA and CDR2 is YSYEKL. This CDR3 spans 14 amino acids. The CDR3 DNA is TGCGCCAGCAGCCGAGTTGGGGAGTACAATGAGCAGTTCTTC. Its translation is CASSRVGEYNEQFF.

The rearrangement uses TRBV5-8 and TRBJ1-5; D not certain. The V gene's germline CDR1 is SGHTS and CDR2 YDEGEE. Between the trimmed V and J ends, which lost 4 bases and 7 bases, there was a span of 9 bases. The CDR3 extends over 12 amino acids. The chain's CDR3 is CASSLGSQPQHF. The CDR3 nucleotides are TGTGCCAGCAGCCTCGGTAGCCAGCCCCAGCATTTT. Full variable domain (rest looked up from reference TRBV5-8 and TRBJ1-5): EAGVTQSPTHLIKTRGQQATLRCSPISGHTSVYWYQQALGLGLQFLLWYDEGEERNRGNFPPRFSGRQFPNYSSELNVNALELEDSALYLCASSLGSQPQHFGDGTRLSIL.